Presented here are 17 T cell receptor beta chains from one specimen sequenced in a study of shared clonotypes between healthy human individuals. The assay was immunoSEQ multiplex PCR, and TCRdb's table has in-frame clones only and misses some. The table has some 1 million clones, roughly 80% seen once. The source material was memory CD4+ T cells sorted from blood. Documented subset: CD45RA-negative fraction. The receptors were sampled from a man younger than 35 in good health.

The CDR3 DNA follows: TGTGCCAGTAGTATCGGCCCCGGGCGGCTAAGCTCCTATAATTCACCCCTCCACTTT. It is translated as CASSIGPGRLSSYNSPLHF. The chain has TRBV19 and TRBJ1-6; D is uncertain. This CDR3 is built from 19 residues. Trimming shortened V by 3 bases and J by 0 bases, and 18 bases separated the two germline ends. Germline CDR1 reads LNHDA; CDR2 reads SQIVND (reference sequence).

This chain links TRBV4-1 with TRBJ2-1; the match to TRBD2 covers 8 bases. This CDR3 region has 17 residues. The germline CDR1 and CDR2 sequences are MGHRA and YSYEKL. With 0 bases clipped from V and 5 bases from J, the junction kept 9 bases outside the gene matches. The CDR3 coding sequence is TGCGCCAGCAGCCAAGAAGGGGCCAGCGGGGGAAACAATGAGCAGTTCTTC. Translating it yields CASSQEGASGGNNEQFF.

V is TRBV14 and J is TRBJ1-3; the D is unclear. The CDR3 spans 15 residues. Germline V CDR1 and CDR2: SGHDN, FVKESK. V was cut by 1 base and J by 3 bases, with 10 bases left in between. The CDR3 here is CASSQARGNGNTIYF. The DNA for the CDR3 is TGTGCCAGCAGCCAAGCCCGGGGAAATGGAAACACCATATATTTT.

CDR3 DNA: TGTGCCAGCAGTTTCCGGAGGAATGGGGGTCAGCCCCAGCATTTT. Translated, it gives CASSFRRNGGQPQHF. The chain has TRBV28 and TRBJ1-5; a possible D gene is TRBD1 (5 bases). In germline, CDR1 is MDHEN, CDR2 SYDVKM. Trimming removed 3 bases at V and 6 bases at J, with 15 bases between. There are 15 residues in the CDR3.

This clone was seen a few times. Other DNA variants within this sample encode the same CDR3. The chain carries TRBV5-1 and TRBJ1-1, with D uncertain. The CDR3 has 14 residues. CDR1 and CDR2 (germline): SGHRS, YFSETQ. V gave up 0 bases and J gave up 4 bases, with 10 bases separating them. The CDR3 here is CASSLARTGTEAFF. As DNA, the CDR3 is TGCGCCAGCAGCTTGGCCCGCACGGGCACTGAAGCTTTCTTT.

This clone occurred a few times. This sequence joins TRBV10-3 and TRBJ1-2; D is unresolved. V lost 0 bases and J lost 8, with 13 bases in between. The germline gives CDR1 ENHRY, CDR2 SYGVKD. The length of the CDR3 is 14 residues. The CDR3 DNA follows: TGTGCCATCAGTGAGTCACTGGTGGGTAGAGGCTACACCTTC. Its translation: CAISESLVGRGYTF.

V is TRBV6-1 and J is TRBJ1-5, with 10 bases aligning to TRBD1. The germline V gene has CDR1 MNHNS and CDR2 SASEGT. CDR3 length: 18 residues. V shed 4 bases, J shed 0 bases, and the junction held 9 bases outside the gene matches. The CDR3 nucleotides read TGTGCCAGCAGTGGGATTACCGGGACAGGGGTTAGCAATCAGCCCCAGCATTTT. Protein sequence: CASSGITGTGVSNQPQHF.

The gene calls are TRBV19 and TRBJ1-4, with a possible D match to TRBD1 (6 bases). Trimming shortened V by 9 bases and J by 17 bases, and 28 bases separated the two germline ends. CDR1 LNHDA and CDR2 SQIVND come from the germline V gene (reference sequence). This CDR3 contains 14 residues. The CDR3 reads CASVTLRFPTGIFF. CDR3 DNA sequence: TGTGCCAGCGTAACACTTAGGTTTCCGACAGGTATCTTTTTT.

The rearrangement links TRBV19 to TRBJ1-5; D gene ambiguous. The CDR3 loop spans 13 amino acids. Trimming took 6 bases from V and 0 from J, leaving 6 bases between them. CDR1 LNHDA and CDR2 SQIVND come from the germline V gene (reference sequence). CDR3 in amino acids: CASSLISNQPQHF. The CDR3 bases are TGTGCCAGTAGCCTCATTAGCAATCAGCCCCAGCATTTT.

The V call is TRBV5-1, the J call TRBJ2-2, with 7 bases identical to TRBD1. J gave up 6 bases and V 4 bases, and 9 bases lay outside the gene matches. In germline, CDR1 is SGHRS, CDR2 YFSETQ. This CDR3 has 15 amino acids. CDR3 in amino acids: CASSHGTALSGELFF. CDR3 DNA sequence: TGCGCCAGCAGCCACGGGACAGCCTTGTCCGGGGAGCTGTTTTTT.

V gene TRBV7-9 combines with J gene TRBJ1-1; 9 bases match TRBD1. The CDR3 loop spans 13 amino acids. The germline gives CDR1 SEHNR, CDR2 FQNEAQ (reference sequence). Unmatched junction bases numbered 6, after V lost 6 bases and J lost 7 bases. CDR3 in amino acids: CASSRTGDREAFF. As DNA, the CDR3 is TGTGCCAGCAGTAGGACAGGGGATCGTGAAGCTTTCTTT.

V gene TRBV30 combines with J gene TRBJ2-1, with 12 bases aligning to TRBD2. CDR3 length: 13 amino acids. The V gene end was trimmed by 7 bases and the J gene end by 4 bases; junction bases not matched to a gene: 2. In germline, CDR1 is GTSNPN, CDR2 SVGIG (reference sequence). DNA of the CDR3: TGTGCCTCGACTAGCGGGAGTTACAATGAGCAGTTCTTC. Translating it yields CASTSGSYNEQFF. Using reference TRBV30 and TRBJ2-1 for the parts outside the CDR3, the full variable domain is SQTIHQWPATLVQPVGSPLSLECTVEGTSNPNLYWYRQAAGRGLQLLFYSVGIGQISSEVPQNLSASRPQDRQFILSSKKLLLSDSGFYLCASTSGSYNEQFFGPGTRLTVL.

V is TRBV7-9 and J is TRBJ2-5; 9 bases match TRBD1. Germline CDR1 SEHNR, CDR2 FQNEAQ (reference sequence). With V trimmed by 5 bases and J by 5 bases, 9 bases remained unmatched. The CDR3 consists of 15 residues. As DNA, the CDR3 is TGTGCCAGCAGCCCGGACAGGGGACTGGGGGAGACCCAGTACTTC. It is translated as CASSPDRGLGETQYF.

V usage is TRBV5-1 and J usage is TRBJ1-1; no reliable D call. V lost 7 bases, J lost 6 bases, and 22 bases lay in between. The CDR3 has 15 amino acids. Germline CDR1 and CDR2: SGHRS and YFSETQ. The CDR3, as DNA: TGCGCCAGCTGTTTTCTGGGCCCGTGGATCTCTGAAGCTTTCTTT. Translating it yields CASCFLGPWISEAFF.

Comments on this clone: Other nucleotide sequences in the sample specify the same CDR3. The rearrangement links TRBV9 to TRBJ2-3; TRBD2 matches 7 bases. This CDR3 is 15 amino acids long. Trimming at V came to 2 bases and at J to 1 base, leaving 4 bases not matched to a gene. Germline V lookup: CDR1 SGDLS, CDR2 YYNGEE. The CDR3 DNA reads TGTGCCAGCAGCGTCGGCGGGAGCGGCACAGATACGCAGTATTTT. Encoded protein: CASSVGGSGTDTQYF.

The rearrangement joins TRBV25-1 to TRBJ2-3, with D perhaps TRBD1 (6 bases). Germline V gene lookup returns CDR1 MGHDK and CDR2 SYGVNS. The CDR3 spans 14 residues. V lost 7 bases and J 4 bases, leaving 15 bases between the germline ends. CDR3 bases: TGTGCCAGCAAGCAGGGGCGAATGGCAGATACGCAGTATTTT. This gives the protein CASKQGRMADTQYF.

The V call is TRBV7-2, the J call TRBJ2-3; a possible D gene is TRBD2 (6 bases). Trimming cost V 5 bases and J 2 bases, with 11 bases left between them. The CDR3 is 14 residues long. CDR1 is SGHTA and CDR2 is FQGNSA in the germline V gene. As DNA, the CDR3 is TGTGCCAGCAGCCTTAGCGGATTCACAGATACGCAGTATTTT. Amino acid sequence: CASSLSGFTDTQYF. The full variable domain, completed using reference TRBV7-2 and TRBJ2-3, is GAGVSQSPSNKVTEKGKDVELRCDPISGHTALYWYRQSLGQGLEFLIYFQGNSAPDKSGLPSDRFSAERTGGSVSTLTIQRTQQEDSAVYLCASSLSGFTDTQYFGPGTRLTVL.